These T cell receptor beta chains were read from a single sample in a study of technical replicates of blood from four donors. The assay was immunoSEQ multiplex PCR, and TCRdb's table has in-frame clones only and misses some. The sample shows roughly 69,000 clones, about 87% of them seen only once. The sample consisted of PBMCs. These receptors were obtained from a human donor in good health. Some clones in this sample may be carry-over from other donors' samples. CDR3s include the opening cysteine and the closing phenylalanine or tryptophan. Fields, in order: J gene, clone size, D gene, V gene, CDR3 protein, CDR3 DNA. A D gene is named only where the DNA matches it firmly. Where a row states a size, it is once, few, many or the class of an expanded clone; other rows omit it.

J: TRBJ1-1; size: .; D: .; V: TRBV15; CDR3: CATSRTRGLYFPEAFF; DNA: TGTGCCACCAGCAGAACCCGAGGGTTATACTTTCCTGAAGCTTTCTTT
J: TRBJ1-2; size: .; D: TRBD1; V: TRBV5-6; CDR3: CASSLDRGLGGYTF; DNA: TGTGCCAGCAGCTTGGACAGGGGGTTAGGTGGCTACACCTTC
J: TRBJ1-6; size: .; D: .; V: TRBV6-5; CDR3: CASTHEGVGNSPLHF; DNA: TGTGCCAGCACCCACGAGGGGGTTGGTAATTCACCCCTCCACTTT
J: TRBJ2-7; size: .; D: TRBD2; V: TRBV27; CDR3: CASGASGSYEQYF; DNA: TGTGCCAGCGGCGCTAGCGGGAGCTACGAGCAGTACTTC
J: TRBJ2-7; size: .; D: .; V: TRBV19; CDR3: CASSIWPGQGEQYF; DNA: TGTGCCAGTAGTATCTGGCCAGGGCAGGGCGAGCAGTACTTC
J: TRBJ2-2; size: .; D: TRBD2; V: TRBV5-4; CDR3: CASSPPSSGKTGELFF; DNA: TGTGCCAGCAGCCCCCCATCTAGCGGCAAGACCGGGGAGCTGTTTTTT
J: TRBJ1-2; size: .; D: .; V: TRBV6-1; CDR3: CASSDWGGGYTF; DNA: TGTGCCAGCAGTGACTGGGGGGGTGGCTACACCTTC
J: TRBJ1-1; size: once; D: .; V: TRBV7-9; CDR3: CASSPPGGFEAFF; DNA: TGTGCCAGCAGCCCGCCGGGGGGCTTTGAAGCTTTCTTT
J: TRBJ2-5; size: once; D: TRBD2; V: TRBV7-2; CDR3: CASSPGLPQETQYF; DNA: TGTGCCAGCAGCCCGGGACTACCCCAAGAGACCCAGTACTTC
J: TRBJ1-5; size: many; D: .; V: TRBV12-5; CDR3: CASGQTGVRNQPQHF; DNA: TGTGCTAGTGGTCAGACCGGAGTGCGCAATCAGCCCCAGCATTTT
J: TRBJ2-7; size: once; D: .; V: TRBV19; CDR3: CASGGRQIPEQYF; DNA: TGTGCCAGTGGGGGGAGACAGATCCCCGAGCAGTACTTC
J: TRBJ1-5; size: .; D: .; V: TRBV4-2; CDR3: CASSQDLAGASNQPQHF; DNA: TGTGCCAGCAGCCAAGATTTGGCGGGGGCGAGCAATCAGCCCCAGCATTTT
J: TRBJ2-1; size: .; D: TRBD2; V: TRBV7-9; CDR3: CASSSAGAGYNEQFF; DNA: TGTGCCAGCAGCTCAGCGGGGGCGGGCTACAATGAGCAGTTCTTC
J: TRBJ1-1; size: .; D: TRBD1; V: TRBV7-6; CDR3: CASSAPTGGTEAFF; DNA: TGTGCCAGCAGCGCCCCTACAGGGGGCACTGAAGCTTTCTTT
J: TRBJ1-3; size: .; D: .; V: TRBV5-6; CDR3: CASSLAQGSGNTIYF; DNA: TGTGCCAGCAGCTTGGCGCAGGGTTCTGGAAACACCATATATTTT
J: TRBJ2-1; size: .; D: .; V: TRBV15; CDR3: CATSRSRGELAHEQFF; DNA: TGTGCCACCAGCAGATCCAGGGGCGAGCTGGCCCATGAGCAGTTCTTC
J: TRBJ2-7; size: once; D: TRBD1; V: TRBV2; CDR3: CASKGGLRGREQYF; DNA: TGTGCCAGCAAAGGGGGCCTCAGGGGTCGGGAGCAGTACTTC
J: TRBJ1-1; size: medium-sized; D: .; V: TRBV5-1; CDR3: CASSLAGGYTEAFF; DNA: TGCGCCAGCAGCTTGGCGGGGGGGTACACTGAAGCTTTCTTT
J: TRBJ2-3; size: .; D: .; V: TRBV15; CDR3: CATSRGGTDTQYF; DNA: TGTGCCACCAGCAGGGGCGGGACAGATACGCAGTATTTT
J: TRBJ1-1; size: .; D: .; V: TRBV6-6; CDR3: CASSLGGANTEAFF; DNA: TGTGCCAGCAGTCTGGGGGGGGCGAACACTGAAGCTTTCTTT
J: TRBJ2-3; size: .; D: TRBD2; V: TRBV6-1; CDR3: CASSEVRTSGAPDTQYF; DNA: TGTGCCAGCAGTGAAGTCAGGACTAGTGGGGCCCCAGATACGCAGTATTTT
J: TRBJ1-5; size: .; D: TRBD1; V: TRBV2; CDR3: CASRSTGSGQPQHF; DNA: TGTGCCAGCAGATCGACAGGGTCGGGCCAGCCCCAGCATTTT
J: TRBJ1-3; size: .; D: TRBD1; V: TRBV7-9; CDR3: CASSGDRAYGNTIYF; DNA: TGTGCCAGCAGCGGGGACAGGGCCTACGGAAACACCATATATTTT
J: TRBJ1-1; size: .; D: .; V: TRBV7-9; CDR3: CASSARIEGTEAFF; DNA: TGTGCCAGCTCTGCGAGGATAGAGGGCACTGAAGCTTTCTTT
J: TRBJ2-7; size: .; D: .; V: TRBV30; CDR3: CAWGAGWVTEQYF; DNA: TGTGCCTGGGGCGCGGGGTGGGTTACCGAGCAGTACTTC
J: TRBJ2-5; size: .; D: .; V: TRBV14; CDR3: CASSQDLSSAGQYF; DNA: TGTGCCAGCAGCCAAGATCTCTCTTCGGCAGGCCAGTACTTC
J: TRBJ2-7; size: once; D: .; V: TRBV7-2; CDR3: CASSKARVSVGEQYF; DNA: TGTGCCAGCAGCAAGGCGCGGGTCTCCGTCGGCGAGCAGTACTTC
J: TRBJ1-5; size: .; D: .; V: TRBV12-5; CDR3: CASGREDGQPQHF; DNA: TGTGCTAGTGGCAGGGAGGACGGTCAGCCCCAGCATTTT
J: TRBJ2-3; size: .; D: .; V: TRBV7-8; CDR3: CASSRNGDTQYF; DNA: TGTGCCAGCAGCCGCAACGGGGATACGCAGTATTTT
J: TRBJ2-3; size: .; D: TRBD2; V: TRBV30; CDR3: CAWSVLAGGTDTQYF; DNA: TGTGCCTGGAGTGTACTAGCGGGAGGCACAGATACGCAGTATTTT
J: TRBJ1-1; size: .; D: .; V: TRBV5-4; CDR3: CASSPTGLNTEAFF; DNA: TGTGCCAGCAGTCCAACAGGTTTGAACACTGAAGCTTTCTTT
J: TRBJ1-1; size: few; D: .; V: TRBV7-2; CDR3: CASSLAGPVGYGNTEAFF; DNA: TGTGCCAGCAGTCTAGCTGGGCCAGTTGGGTACGGGAACACTGAAGCTTTCTTT
J: TRBJ2-5; size: .; D: TRBD1; V: TRBV10-1; CDR3: CASSESEGGQGLYETQYF; DNA: TGCGCCAGCAGTGAGTCGGAAGGGGGACAGGGGCTCTACGAGACCCAGTACTTC
J: TRBJ1-1; size: .; D: .; V: TRBV2; CDR3: CASRWGVNTEAFF; DNA: TGTGCCAGCAGGTGGGGGGTGAACACTGAAGCTTTCTTT
J: TRBJ2-7; size: once; D: .; V: TRBV4-2; CDR3: CASSRVDRGSMYEQYF; DNA: TGTGCCAGCAGCCGGGTTGATAGAGGCAGTATGTACGAGCAGTACTTC
J: TRBJ1-1; size: .; D: .; V: TRBV28; CDR3: CASNDVGGRVAFF; DNA: TGTGCCAGCAACGATGTGGGGGGTAGAGTGGCTTTCTTT
J: TRBJ2-1; size: .; D: .; V: TRBV13; CDR3: CASSLRDTFYNEQFF; DNA: TGTGCCAGCAGCCTTAGGGACACTTTCTACAATGAGCAGTTCTTC
J: TRBJ1-6; size: .; D: .; V: TRBV6-5; CDR3: CASSSTERSPLHF; DNA: TGTGCCAGCAGTTCGACAGAGAGGTCACCCCTCCACTTT
J: TRBJ2-7; size: .; D: .; V: TRBV5-1; CDR3: CASNRGAGSYEQYF; DNA: TGCGCCAGTAACCGAGGAGCGGGTTCCTACGAGCAGTACTTC
J: TRBJ2-3; size: .; D: TRBD2; V: TRBV7-3; CDR3: CASSSTGTSGTDTQYF; DNA: TGTGCCAGCAGCTCCACCGGGACTAGCGGCACAGATACGCAGTATTTT
J: TRBJ1-1; size: .; D: .; V: TRBV18; CDR3: CASSPLGVISQAFF; DNA: TGTGCCAGCTCACCACTCGGGGTTATCTCTCAAGCTTTCTTT
J: TRBJ1-2; size: .; D: .; V: TRBV7-2; CDR3: CASSLGMPGARGYTF; DNA: TGTGCCAGCAGCTTAGGCATGCCAGGGGCGCGGGGCTACACCTTC
J: TRBJ2-5; size: .; D: TRBD2; V: TRBV4-1; CDR3: CASSQGSSGRAEETQYF; DNA: TGCGCCAGCAGCCAAGGGTCTAGCGGGAGGGCCGAAGAGACCCAGTACTTC
J: TRBJ1-2; size: .; D: TRBD1; V: TRBV5-6; CDR3: CASSSRWRQGATYYGYTF; DNA: TGTGCCAGCAGCTCGAGATGGAGACAGGGGGCGACTTACTATGGCTACACCTTC
J: TRBJ2-7; size: .; D: TRBD1; V: TRBV27; CDR3: CASSSAQGRWTYEQYF; DNA: TGTGCCAGCAGTTCCGCACAGGGGCGTTGGACCTACGAGCAGTACTTC
J: TRBJ1-4; size: .; D: .; V: TRBV28; CDR3: CASRRVDIGHKEKLFF; DNA: TGTGCCAGCCGGCGCGTCGACATAGGCCATAAGGAAAAACTGTTTTTT
J: TRBJ1-1; size: .; D: .; V: TRBV5-6; CDR3: CASSFGRGGYEAFF; DNA: TGTGCCAGCAGCTTCGGGAGGGGTGGTTATGAAGCTTTCTTT
J: TRBJ2-2; size: .; D: TRBD1; V: TRBV6-5; CDR3: CASSTPGQGAGELFF; DNA: TGTGCCAGCAGTACACCGGGACAGGGGGCCGGGGAGCTGTTTTTT
J: TRBJ2-7; size: .; D: TRBD2; V: TRBV6-6; CDR3: CASSRSSGRGSYEQYF; DNA: TGTGCCAGCAGTCGCTCTAGCGGGAGGGGCTCCTACGAGCAGTACTTC
J: TRBJ2-3; size: .; D: TRBD2; V: TRBV19; CDR3: CASSIRGTSGGSTDTQYF; DNA: TGTGCCAGTAGTATTCGGGGGACTAGCGGGGGGAGCACAGATACGCAGTATTTT
J: TRBJ2-6; size: once; D: .; V: TRBV5-6; CDR3: CASSLAPGSGANVLTF; DNA: TGTGCCAGCAGCTTGGCCCCGGGCTCTGGGGCCAACGTCCTGACTTTC
J: TRBJ2-7; size: .; D: .; V: TRBV27; CDR3: CASKARVFGDEQYF; DNA: TGTGCCAGCAAAGCAAGGGTCTTCGGGGACGAGCAGTACTTC